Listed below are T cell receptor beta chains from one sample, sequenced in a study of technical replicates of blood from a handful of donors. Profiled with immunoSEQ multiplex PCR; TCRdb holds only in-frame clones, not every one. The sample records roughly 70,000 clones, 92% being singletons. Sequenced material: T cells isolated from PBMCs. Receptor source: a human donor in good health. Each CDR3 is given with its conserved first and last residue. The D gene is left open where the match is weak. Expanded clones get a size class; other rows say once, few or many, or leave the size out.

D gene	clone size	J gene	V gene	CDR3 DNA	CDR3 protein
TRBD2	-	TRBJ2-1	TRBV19	TGTGCCAGTAGTTTGGAACGGGAGGTGGATGAGCAGTTCTTC	CASSLEREVDEQFF
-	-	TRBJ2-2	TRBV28	TGTGCCAGCAGCCCCTTAGCGATTAGCACCGGGGAGCTGTTTTTT	CASSPLAISTGELFF
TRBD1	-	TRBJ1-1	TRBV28	TGTGCCAGCAGCGCCGGGACAGGGGAGCTCACTGAAGCTTTCTTT	CASSAGTGELTEAFF
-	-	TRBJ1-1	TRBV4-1	TGCGCCAGCAGCCAAGATGGGGCAGGAGGGTCGTTTAACACTGAAGCTTTCTTT	CASSQDGAGGSFNTEAFF
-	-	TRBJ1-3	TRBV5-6	TGTGCCAGCAGCTTGTCCGAGGGCTCTGGAAACACCATATATTTT	CASSLSEGSGNTIYF
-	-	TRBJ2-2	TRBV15	TGTGCCACCAGCAGAGGTATACAGGGCGCCGGGGAGCTGTTTTTT	CATSRGIQGAGELFF
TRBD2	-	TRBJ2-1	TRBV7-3	TGTGCCAGCAGCGCCTTAGCGGGAGGGGACAATGAGCAGTTCTTC	CASSALAGGDNEQFF
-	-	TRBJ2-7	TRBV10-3	TGTGCCATCAGTGAGTCGATTGGGGGCCTGGGCGAGCAGTACTTC	CAISESIGGLGEQYF
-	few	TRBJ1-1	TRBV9	TGTGCCAGCAGCGTAGCGACAGCCAACACTGAAGCTTTCTTT	CASSVATANTEAFF
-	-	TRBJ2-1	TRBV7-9	TGTGCCAGCAGCCCCGCCCAGGGGATTGAGCAGTTCTTC	CASSPAQGIEQFF
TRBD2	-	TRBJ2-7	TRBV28	TGTGCCAGCAGTTTGACTAGCGGGAGGGTCTACGAGCAGTACTTC	CASSLTSGRVYEQYF
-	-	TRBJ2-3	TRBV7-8	TGTGCCAGCAGCTCAATTAGTATTGGCACAGATACGCAGTATTTT	CASSSISIGTDTQYF
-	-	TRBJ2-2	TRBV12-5	TGTGCTAGTGGTTTAGCGGCGGGCGGGGAGCTGTTTTTT	CASGLAAGGELFF
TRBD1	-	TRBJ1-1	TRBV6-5	TGTGCCAGCAGACCCGGGACAGGTTTTTCCACTGAAGCTTTCTTT	CASRPGTGFSTEAFF
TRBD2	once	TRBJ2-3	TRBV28	TGTGCCAGCAGTTTCCATCTTTTAACGGGAGGTCCCAGCACAGATACGCAGTATTTT	CASSFHLLTGGPSTDTQYF
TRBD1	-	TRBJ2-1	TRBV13	TGTGCCAGCAGCGGCAGGGGGAGTGAGCAGTTCTTC	CASSGRGSEQFF
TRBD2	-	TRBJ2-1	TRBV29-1	TGCAGCGTTTCTCTTAGCTGGGAGGGGTCCTACAATGAGCAGTTCTTC	CSVSLSWEGSYNEQFF
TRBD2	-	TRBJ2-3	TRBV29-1	TGCAGCGTTGGGATAGCGGGAGGGCCAGATACGCAGTATTTT	CSVGIAGGPDTQYF
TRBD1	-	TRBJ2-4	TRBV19	TGTGCCAGTAGTTCTACAGGGGTTTTGGGCATTCAGTACTTC	CASSSTGVLGIQYF
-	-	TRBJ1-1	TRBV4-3	TGCGCCAGCAGCCAAGGGCGGGGGACTGAAGCTTTCTTT	CASSQGRGTEAFF